A selection of T cell receptor beta chains follows, all from one sample in a study of cytomegalovirus exposure and HLA in healthy donors. Generated by immunoSEQ multiplex PCR, the TCRdb table keeps only in-frame clones and is missing some. The sample includes about 120,000 clones, less than 80% of them seen just once. Material: PBMCs. The receptors were gathered from a man aged 25-40 years in good health and CMV-seronegative. The CDR3 runs from the conserved cysteine through the conserved F or W. The D gene is left open where the match is weak. Clone size is not always given. Where it is, it says once, few, many or a class for expanded clones.

v_gene	d_gene	j_gene	abundance	CDR3nt	CDR3aa
TRBV30	-	TRBJ1-2	-	TGTGCCTGGAGTAATGGACTCCGATCTCTGGGCTACACCTTC	CAWSNGLRSLGYTF
TRBV5-4	-	TRBJ2-1	-	TGTGCCAGCAGCCCCTCGGTGAATGAGCAGTTCTTC	CASSPSVNEQFF
TRBV6-5	-	TRBJ2-3	-	TGTGCCAGCAGTTACCAGTCTCTGGCGGCGGATACGCAGTATTTT	CASSYQSLAADTQYF
TRBV7-2	-	TRBJ1-1	once	TGTGCCAGCAGCTTTTTCATGAACACTGAAGCTTTCTTT	CASSFFMNTEAFF
TRBV7-9	-	TRBJ1-6	-	TGTGCCAGCAGCTTAGTGAGGGGGAAATCACCCCTCCACTTT	CASSLVRGKSPLHF
TRBV4-3	-	TRBJ2-7	-	TGCGCCAGCAGCCCCACCGGGTTAGCGTACGAGCAGTACTTC	CASSPTGLAYEQYF
TRBV2	-	TRBJ2-5	-	TGTGCCAGCAGTGAAGAGTCGGAGCAAGAGACCCAGTACTTC	CASSEESEQETQYF
TRBV5-6	-	TRBJ1-3	-	TGTGCCAGCAGCTTGGGGGTGGGCCTATCTGGAAACACCATATATTTT	CASSLGVGLSGNTIYF
TRBV7-9	TRBD1	TRBJ2-7	once	TGTGCCAGCAGCTTAGAAATGGGACAGGGGACGTACGAGCAGTACTTC	CASSLEMGQGTYEQYF
TRBV7-2	-	TRBJ1-2	-	TGTGCCAGCAGCTTAAATCCCCCAGGGGTGGGCTATGGCTACACCTTC	CASSLNPPGVGYGYTF
TRBV7-2	TRBD2	TRBJ2-7	-	TGTGCCAGCAGCTTATCTAGCGGGGGGTTGTACGAGCAGTACTTC	CASSLSSGGLYEQYF
TRBV7-8	-	TRBJ2-7	-	TGTGCCAGCAGCTTAGAACTGAGACAGAGGATTTACGAGCAGTACTTC	CASSLELRQRIYEQYF
TRBV5-4	TRBD1	TRBJ2-1	once	TGTGCCAGCAGCTTGGAGGGGACAGGGGGTTACAATGAGCAGTTCTTC	CASSLEGTGGYNEQFF
TRBV7-9	-	TRBJ1-1	few	TGTGCCAGCAGCTTAAACGGGGGGAACACTGAAGCTTTCTTT	CASSLNGGNTEAFF